This is a list of T cell receptor beta chains from one sample in a study of identical twins. TCRdb used MiXCR to reprocess the 5' RACE reads, holding one entry per CDR3 protein. The sample records 650,000 to 750,000 distinct CDR3 sequences, 20% to 25% being singletons. The data also belong to a second study, concerning T cells expressing NK-cell markers.

Material: PBMCs. The source is a woman younger than 30 in good health. CDR3s include the opening cysteine and the closing phenylalanine or tryptophan. A D gene is named only where the DNA matches it firmly. The size of a clone is reported for some rows only, either as once, few or many, or as a class for expanded clones.

CDR3 DNA: TGTGCCAGCAGCGGGGCCGGAGGAGAGACCCAGTACTTC
CDR3 protein: CASSGAGGETQYF
D gene: NA
clone size: NA
V gene: TRBV2
J gene: TRBJ2-5

CDR3 DNA: TGTGCCAGCAGTGACCACCCGAACACTGAAGCTTTCTTT
CDR3 protein: CASSDHPNTEAFF
D gene: NA
clone size: NA
V gene: TRBV6-4
J gene: TRBJ1-1

CDR3 DNA: TGTGCCAGCAGCGGGACTAGCAAGTTCTTC
CDR3 protein: CASSGTSKFF
D gene: TRBD2
clone size: NA
V gene: TRBV2
J gene: TRBJ2-1

CDR3 DNA: TGTGCCAGCAGCTGCTGCCGGGACCCCCTTTACAATGAGCAGTTCTTC
CDR3 protein: CASSCCRDPLYNEQFF
D gene: NA
clone size: few
V gene: TRBV7-8
J gene: TRBJ2-1

CDR3 DNA: TGTGCCAGCAGCCCTACAGGGGGCGCAGGCTACACCTTC
CDR3 protein: CASSPTGGAGYTF
D gene: TRBD1
clone size: NA
V gene: TRBV7-9
J gene: TRBJ1-2

CDR3 DNA: TGTGCCACCAGCAGAGCGAGGTGGGAGGGAAAGACCTTC
CDR3 protein: CATSRARWEGKTF
D gene: NA
clone size: few
V gene: TRBV15
J gene: TRBJ1-2

CDR3 DNA: TGTGCCAGCAGCTTAATCGCAGGGGGCTACACCTTC
CDR3 protein: CASSLIAGGYTF
D gene: NA
clone size: NA
V gene: TRBV7-2
J gene: TRBJ1-2

CDR3 DNA: TGTGCCAGCAGCGTACGATCTAGCGGGAGCCCCACCGGGGAGCTGTTTTTT
CDR3 protein: CASSVRSSGSPTGELFF
D gene: TRBD2
clone size: few
V gene: TRBV3-1
J gene: TRBJ2-2

CDR3 DNA: TGTGCCAGCAGTGGAGACAGGGCGGGCTACACCTTC
CDR3 protein: CASSGDRAGYTF
D gene: TRBD1
clone size: few
V gene: TRBV6-1
J gene: TRBJ1-2

CDR3 DNA: TGTGCCAGCAGCTCAGAAGTGGATTCACCCCTCCACTTT
CDR3 protein: CASSSEVDSPLHF
D gene: NA
clone size: few
V gene: TRBV7-2
J gene: TRBJ1-6

CDR3 DNA: TGTGCCAGCAGCCGATATACGTACGAGCAGTACTTC
CDR3 protein: CASSRYTYEQYF
D gene: NA
clone size: many
V gene: TRBV3-1
J gene: TRBJ2-7

CDR3 DNA: TGTGCCATCACACGGGACCGAGCCTACGAGCAGTACTTC
CDR3 protein: CAITRDRAYEQYF
D gene: NA
clone size: NA
V gene: TRBV10-3
J gene: TRBJ2-7

CDR3 DNA: TGTGCCAGCAGTGAAACAGGGGCGATTGGCTACACCTTC
CDR3 protein: CASSETGAIGYTF
D gene: TRBD1
clone size: NA
V gene: TRBV12-3/TRBV12-4
J gene: TRBJ1-2

CDR3 DNA: TGTGCCAGCAGCTTAGGGTCACGGAACACTGAAGCTTTCTTT
CDR3 protein: CASSLGSRNTEAFF
D gene: NA
clone size: NA
V gene: TRBV7-3
J gene: TRBJ1-1

CDR3 DNA: TGTGCCAGCAGCTTAGAAGGGGAGACTGAAGCTTTCTTT
CDR3 protein: CASSLEGETEAFF
D gene: NA
clone size: NA
V gene: TRBV7-9
J gene: TRBJ1-1

CDR3 DNA: TGCAGTGCTAGTGGGGCTAGCGGGAGCCACGAGCAGTACTTC
CDR3 protein: CSASGASGSHEQYF
D gene: TRBD2
clone size: few
V gene: TRBV20-1
J gene: TRBJ2-7

CDR3 DNA: TGTGCCAGCAGCTTAATGGGGGGCCCCACAGATACGCAGTATTTT
CDR3 protein: CASSLMGGPTDTQYF
D gene: NA
clone size: few
V gene: TRBV7-3
J gene: TRBJ2-3

CDR3 DNA: TGCAGCGTGCGACTCCTACTGAACACTGAAGCTTTCTTT
CDR3 protein: CSVRLLLNTEAFF
D gene: NA
clone size: NA
V gene: TRBV29-1
J gene: TRBJ1-1

CDR3 DNA: TGCGCCAGCAGCCGAGAACGGGGATACGAGCAGTACTTC
CDR3 protein: CASSRERGYEQYF
D gene: NA
clone size: NA
V gene: TRBV4-1
J gene: TRBJ2-7

CDR3 DNA: TGTGCCAGCTCACCTATTTCGGGGGCGTCCCCTCGCCGAGAGACCCAGTACTTC
CDR3 protein: CASSPISGASPRRETQYF
D gene: NA
clone size: NA
V gene: TRBV18
J gene: TRBJ2-5

CDR3 DNA: TGTGCCAGCAGCGCCATTGTGAGGGAGCAGTTCTTC
CDR3 protein: CASSAIVREQFF
D gene: NA
clone size: NA
V gene: TRBV7-9
J gene: TRBJ2-1

CDR3 DNA: TGTGCCACCAGCCGTGGGTACGGGACAGGCTTGGGAAATGAGCAGTTCTTC
CDR3 protein: CATSRGYGTGLGNEQFF
D gene: TRBD1
clone size: NA
V gene: TRBV15
J gene: TRBJ2-1

CDR3 DNA: TGCAGTGCTAGAGATGGATCGGCGGGAGAGGTCTACCCTGGGGCCAACGTCCTGACTTTC
CDR3 protein: CSARDGSAGEVYPGANVLTF
D gene: TRBD2
clone size: NA
V gene: TRBV20-1
J gene: TRBJ2-6

CDR3 DNA: TGCAGTGCACCTCACCCGACAGGTAGTCGCTACGAGCAGTACTTC
CDR3 protein: CSAPHPTGSRYEQYF
D gene: NA
clone size: few
V gene: TRBV20-1
J gene: TRBJ2-7

CDR3 DNA: TGCGCCAGCAGCCAAGACTGGGACTTCTCCTACGAGCAGTACTTC
CDR3 protein: CASSQDWDFSYEQYF
D gene: NA
clone size: NA
V gene: TRBV4-3
J gene: TRBJ2-7

CDR3 DNA: TGCAGTGCTAGGGCAGGCTATGGGGCTTTCTTT
CDR3 protein: CSARAGYGAFF
D gene: NA
clone size: NA
V gene: TRBV20-1
J gene: TRBJ1-1

CDR3 DNA: TGCAGTGCCATAAGACAGGGCGCGGGCACTGAAGCTTTCTTT
CDR3 protein: CSAIRQGAGTEAFF
D gene: TRBD1
clone size: NA
V gene: TRBV20-1
J gene: TRBJ1-1

CDR3 DNA: TGTGCCAGCAGCTCGGACGGCGGGGAGCTGTTTTTT
CDR3 protein: CASSSDGGELFF
D gene: NA
clone size: few
V gene: TRBV7-6
J gene: TRBJ2-2

CDR3 DNA: TGCAGTGCTACGAAAGCGGGAGTAGTAACAGATACGCAGTATTTT
CDR3 protein: CSATKAGVVTDTQYF
D gene: TRBD2
clone size: few
V gene: TRBV20-1
J gene: TRBJ2-3

CDR3 DNA: TGTGCCAGCTCACCTCGCGACAGCGGGGGGTCGGAGACCCAGTACTTC
CDR3 protein: CASSPRDSGGSETQYF
D gene: TRBD2
clone size: NA
V gene: TRBV18
J gene: TRBJ2-5

CDR3 DNA: TGTGCCAGCAGGGCAAGGTGGGGGGGCCTCCCCTCCTACAATGAGCAGTTCTTC
CDR3 protein: CASRARWGGLPSYNEQFF
D gene: NA
clone size: few
V gene: TRBV6-4
J gene: TRBJ2-1

CDR3 DNA: TGTGCCAGCAGCTTCCGGATCGTACCCAGCGGGATTGACACCGGGGAGCTGTTTTTT
CDR3 protein: CASSFRIVPSGIDTGELFF
D gene: TRBD2
clone size: NA
V gene: TRBV11-1
J gene: TRBJ2-2

CDR3 DNA: TGTGCCAGCAGTGGCCCCCCCAACTACGAGCAGTACTTC
CDR3 protein: CASSGPPNYEQYF
D gene: NA
clone size: NA
V gene: TRBV6-1
J gene: TRBJ2-7

CDR3 DNA: TGTGCCAGCAGCCAAAACAACGGGGGGGACAATGAGCAGTTCTTC
CDR3 protein: CASSQNNGGDNEQFF
D gene: TRBD2
clone size: few
V gene: TRBV3-1
J gene: TRBJ2-1

CDR3 DNA: TGTGCCAGCAGTTTATCGTTTGAGGGGACTGAAGCTTTCTTT
CDR3 protein: CASSLSFEGTEAFF
D gene: NA
clone size: few
V gene: TRBV27
J gene: TRBJ1-1

CDR3 DNA: TGTGCCAGCGCGGCGGGACGGGACACCGGGGAGCTGTTTTTT
CDR3 protein: CASAAGRDTGELFF
D gene: NA
clone size: NA
V gene: TRBV6-1
J gene: TRBJ2-2

CDR3 DNA: TGCGCCAGCAGCCAAGGTACTATGAACACTGAAGCTTTCTTT
CDR3 protein: CASSQGTMNTEAFF
D gene: NA
clone size: NA
V gene: TRBV4-3
J gene: TRBJ1-1

CDR3 DNA: TGCAGTGCTAGTCGAGGGAGAGAGGAGACCCAGTACTTC
CDR3 protein: CSASRGREETQYF
D gene: NA
clone size: many
V gene: TRBV20-1
J gene: TRBJ2-5

CDR3 DNA: TGCGCCAGCAGCTTGGATAGGGAAGGAGATACGCAGTATTTT
CDR3 protein: CASSLDREGDTQYF
D gene: NA
clone size: NA
V gene: TRBV5-1
J gene: TRBJ2-3

CDR3 DNA: TGTGCCAGCTCACCACAGGGACAGATCAATCAGCCCCAGCATTTT
CDR3 protein: CASSPQGQINQPQHF
D gene: TRBD1
clone size: NA
V gene: TRBV18
J gene: TRBJ1-5

CDR3 DNA: TGTGCCAGCAGCTTGCGGGGGGCTGAGAATCAAGCTTTCTTT
CDR3 protein: CASSLRGAENQAFF
D gene: NA
clone size: NA
V gene: TRBV5-5
J gene: TRBJ1-1

CDR3 DNA: TGCGCCAGCAGCTCGAAGGTAGAGCAGTTCTTC
CDR3 protein: CASSSKVEQFF
D gene: NA
clone size: few
V gene: TRBV5-1
J gene: TRBJ2-1

CDR3 DNA: TGTGCCATCAGCGACAGGGTGGGGGACACTGAAGCTTTCTTT
CDR3 protein: CAISDRVGDTEAFF
D gene: TRBD1
clone size: many
V gene: TRBV10-3
J gene: TRBJ1-1

CDR3 DNA: TGTGCCAGCAACCCTAGCGGGAGCTCCTACGAGCAGTACTTC
CDR3 protein: CASNPSGSSYEQYF
D gene: TRBD2
clone size: NA
V gene: TRBV12-3/TRBV12-4
J gene: TRBJ2-7

CDR3 DNA: TGTGCCAGTAGTACAAGGACGGAAACTGAAGCTTTCTTT
CDR3 protein: CASSTRTETEAFF
D gene: NA
clone size: NA
V gene: TRBV19
J gene: TRBJ1-1

CDR3 DNA: TGTGCCAGCAGTCCACCGGGGAGAGGGAACACTGAAGCTTTCTTT
CDR3 protein: CASSPPGRGNTEAFF
D gene: NA
clone size: NA
V gene: TRBV5-5
J gene: TRBJ1-1

CDR3 DNA: TGCAGTGCTAGAGGGGGGACCTTATTTTTCTTT
CDR3 protein: CSARGGTLFFF
D gene: NA
clone size: NA
V gene: TRBV20-1
J gene: TRBJ1-1

CDR3 DNA: TGTGCCAGCAGTGAATATCAGGGTCCGGGCGGGGAGCTGTTTTTT
CDR3 protein: CASSEYQGPGGELFF
D gene: NA
clone size: few
V gene: TRBV6-1
J gene: TRBJ2-2

CDR3 DNA: TGTGCCAGCAGTTTTGGGGGGGCGGCAGATACGCAGTATTTT
CDR3 protein: CASSFGGAADTQYF
D gene: NA
clone size: NA
V gene: TRBV12-3/TRBV12-4
J gene: TRBJ2-3

CDR3 DNA: TGTGCCACTTCAAGGGGGGGGACCTATATTTCACCCCTCCACTTT
CDR3 protein: CATSRGGTYISPLHF
D gene: NA
clone size: once
V gene: TRBV15
J gene: TRBJ1-6

CDR3 DNA: TGCAGTGCTCCCATAGCGGGGGGGAGAGAGACCCAGTACTTC
CDR3 protein: CSAPIAGGRETQYF
D gene: TRBD2
clone size: few
V gene: TRBV20-1
J gene: TRBJ2-5

CDR3 DNA: TGTGCCAGCACCCCTGCGGGCTACACCTTC
CDR3 protein: CASTPAGYTF
D gene: NA
clone size: NA
V gene: TRBV12-3/TRBV12-4
J gene: TRBJ1-2

CDR3 DNA: TGCGCCAGCAGCGAATCGGGAGACTACGAGCAGTACTTC
CDR3 protein: CASSESGDYEQYF
D gene: NA
clone size: NA
V gene: TRBV5-1
J gene: TRBJ2-7

CDR3 DNA: TGTGCCAGCAGGCGAGGGGGGACAGGAACCGGGGAGCTGTTTTTT
CDR3 protein: CASRRGGTGTGELFF
D gene: TRBD1
clone size: NA
V gene: TRBV7-6
J gene: TRBJ2-2

CDR3 DNA: TGTGCCAGCAACTCCGGGACTAGCGGGAGTGGGGAGCAGTTCTTC
CDR3 protein: CASNSGTSGSGEQFF
D gene: TRBD2
clone size: NA
V gene: TRBV2
J gene: TRBJ2-1

CDR3 DNA: TGCAGTGCTAGAGATACCTCCTCAGAAGCTTTCTTT
CDR3 protein: CSARDTSSEAFF
D gene: NA
clone size: NA
V gene: TRBV20-1
J gene: TRBJ1-1

CDR3 DNA: TGCAGTGCTCAAAAGGGGGCGGGGTTCGAGCAGTACTTC
CDR3 protein: CSAQKGAGFEQYF
D gene: NA
clone size: few
V gene: TRBV20-1
J gene: TRBJ2-7